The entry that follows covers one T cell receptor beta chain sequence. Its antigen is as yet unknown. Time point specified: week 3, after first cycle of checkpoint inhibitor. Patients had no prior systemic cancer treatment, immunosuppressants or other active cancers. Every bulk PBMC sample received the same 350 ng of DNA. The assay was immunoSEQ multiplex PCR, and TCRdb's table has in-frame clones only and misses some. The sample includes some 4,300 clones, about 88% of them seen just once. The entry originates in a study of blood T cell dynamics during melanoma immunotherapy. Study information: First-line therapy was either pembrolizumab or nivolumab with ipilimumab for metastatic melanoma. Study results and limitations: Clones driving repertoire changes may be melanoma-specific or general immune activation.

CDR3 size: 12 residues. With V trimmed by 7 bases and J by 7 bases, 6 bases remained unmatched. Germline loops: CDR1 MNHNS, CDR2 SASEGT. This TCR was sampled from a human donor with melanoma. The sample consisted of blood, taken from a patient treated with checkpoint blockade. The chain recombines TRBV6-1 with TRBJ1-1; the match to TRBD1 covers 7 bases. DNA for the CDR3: TGTGCCAGCACCAGGGGGGCGGGTGAAGCTTTCTTT. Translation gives CASTRGAGEAFF.